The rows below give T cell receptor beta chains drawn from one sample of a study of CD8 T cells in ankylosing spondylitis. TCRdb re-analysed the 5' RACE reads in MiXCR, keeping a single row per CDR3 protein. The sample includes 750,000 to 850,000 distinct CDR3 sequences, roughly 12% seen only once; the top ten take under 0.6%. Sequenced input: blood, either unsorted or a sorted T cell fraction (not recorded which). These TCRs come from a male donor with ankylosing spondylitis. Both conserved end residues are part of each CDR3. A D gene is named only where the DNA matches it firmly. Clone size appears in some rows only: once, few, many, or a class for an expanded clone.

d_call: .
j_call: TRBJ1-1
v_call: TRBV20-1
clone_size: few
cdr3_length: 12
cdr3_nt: TGCAGTGCGCGCTCGGGAAGCACTGAAGCTTTCTTT
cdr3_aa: CSARSGSTEAFF

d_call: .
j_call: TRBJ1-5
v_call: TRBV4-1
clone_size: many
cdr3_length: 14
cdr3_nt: TGCGCCAGCAGCCAACAGTGGGGAAATCAGCCCCAGCATTTT
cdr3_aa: CASSQQWGNQPQHF

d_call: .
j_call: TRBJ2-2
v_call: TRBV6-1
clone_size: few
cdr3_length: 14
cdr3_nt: TGTGCCAGCAGCCATACTCCGAACACCGGGGAGCTGTTTTTT
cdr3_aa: CASSHTPNTGELFF

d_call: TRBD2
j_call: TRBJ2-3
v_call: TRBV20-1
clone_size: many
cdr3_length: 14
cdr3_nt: TGCAGTGCTAGGGGGGAGGGTGGCACGGATACGCAGTATTTT
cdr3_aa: CSARGEGGTDTQYF

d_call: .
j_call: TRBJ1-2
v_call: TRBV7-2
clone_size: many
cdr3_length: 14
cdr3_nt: TGTGCCAGCAGCTTAGCGAACAGGGACTATGGCTACACCTTC
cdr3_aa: CASSLANRDYGYTF

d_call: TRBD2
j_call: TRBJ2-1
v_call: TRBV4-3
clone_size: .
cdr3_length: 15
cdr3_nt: TGCGCCAGCAGCCCCGGCGTACTAGCGGAGAATGAGCAGTTCTTC
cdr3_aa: CASSPGVLAENEQFF

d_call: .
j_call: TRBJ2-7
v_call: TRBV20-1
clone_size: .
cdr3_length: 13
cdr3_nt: TGCAGTGTCGGGGGACGGAGATCCTACGAGCAGTACTTC
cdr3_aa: CSVGGRRSYEQYF

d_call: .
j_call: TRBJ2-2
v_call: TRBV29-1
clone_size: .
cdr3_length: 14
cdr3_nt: TGCAGCGTTACCGGGGGAGCTTCCACCGGGGAGCTGTTTTTT
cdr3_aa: CSVTGGASTGELFF

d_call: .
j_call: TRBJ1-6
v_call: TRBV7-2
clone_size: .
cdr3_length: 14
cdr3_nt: TGTGCCAGCAGCCCGATCTCCTATAATTCACCCCTCCACTTT
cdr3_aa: CASSPISYNSPLHF

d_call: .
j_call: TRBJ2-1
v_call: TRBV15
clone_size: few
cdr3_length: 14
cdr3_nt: TGTGCCACCAGCAGAGAGGGGTACTACAATGAGCAGTTCTTC
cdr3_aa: CATSREGYYNEQFF